This T cell receptor (beta chain) was sequenced in a study of vaccination and CD4 T cells after COVID-19 (dated by TCRdb to between 2022 and 2023). Looking at the study overall: Convalescent patients had a positive SARS-CoV-2 result on nasal swab PCR, and of these patients, several had mild disease and one had severe disease. For stimulating the cultures, overlapping spike peptide pools were used, derived from SARS-CoV-2 as well as from the common cold coronaviruses HCoV-NL63, HCoV-OC43 and HCoV-229E. Post-COVID blood samples were collected from convalescent patients a median of approximately 93 days after diagnosis, with a range of roughly 30 to 161 days. Each participant got two doses of either the Pfizer-BioNTech BNT162b2 vaccine (n=8) or the Moderna mRNA-1273 vaccine (n=2). In control cultures, a CEFX viral epitope pool was used as positive control, an HIV-1 Nef peptide pool was used as negative control, or no peptide was added. In around ten COVID-19 convalescent patients and a few infection-naive healthy vaccine recipients, the spike-specific CD4+ TCR repertoire before mRNA vaccination was compared with the repertoire after mRNA vaccination. In the convalescent cohort there were six males and four females, among whom were two Hispanic individuals, seven Caucasians, two Asians and one multiracial person. Post-vaccine blood samples were obtained a median of around 67 days after the second vaccine dose, with a range of about 12 to 241 days. What the study reported, not specific to this receptor: The number of convalescent patients in the study was relatively small, and the study did not examine early timepoints following natural infection. Although the median number of SARS-CoV-2-reactive clonotypes went up from roughly 23 after infection to roughly 40 after vaccination, the increase was not significant. In convalescent patients, a median approximately 86% of post-vaccine SARS-CoV-2-reactive clones were detected only after vaccination, suggesting vaccine-specific priming. In convalescent patients, nearly all vaccine-specific clones (304 of 307) were found to be mono-reactive for SARS-CoV-2 spike rather than cross-reactive with common cold coronaviruses.

The library was produced with PCR. DNA from cultured CD4+ T cells was subjected to TCR sequencing with the Oncomine TCR Beta short-read assay at the Johns Hopkins FTIC core. The QIAamp micro DNA kit was used to extract genomic DNA from the cultured CD4+ T cells. Oncomine TCR Beta libraries from cultured CD4+ T cells were pooled using unique dual indexes and sequenced on an Illumina iSeq 100. In the source study's methods: Non-productive sequences were filtered out, and CDR3s that did not start with C, did not end with F or W, or were shorter than 7 amino acids were discarded. The MANAFEST web application identified antigen-specific clonotypes by comparing peptide-stimulated wells against reference wells and other culture wells. For a clone to be called positive, the clone needed an FDR below 0.05, an odds ratio above 5, and a productive frequency above 0.1% in at least two of three replicate wells. Clonotypes that were significantly expanded in both SARS-CoV-2 spike wells and at least one common cold coronavirus spike condition were defined as cross-reactive. Using R version 3.6.1, CDR3 homology was evaluated through Levenshtein distances (stringdist) along with unrooted phylogenetic trees (ape). The public reads were run again by TCRdb, first through fastp at Q25 and then through MiXCR, and only productive beta chains were kept. When rows share a CDR3 protein, they turn into one entry using the most common DNA and genes. Here the V and J calls rest on TCRdb's processing, not on the authors' analysis. This sample has around 15,000 distinct CDR3 sequences in its table, and around 48% of those were observed once. About 12% of the sample goes to the ten largest clones.

According to the study, the label for this sample's treatment or condition signals: approximately nine-day PBMC culture with coronavirus spike peptide pools or control peptides (ViraFEST assay). To expand antigen-specific T cells with peptide pools and then pick out the expanded clonotypes through TCR sequencing, the study relied on the ViraFEST assay. The convalescent patients' positive SARS-CoV-2 PCR tests were from March to December 2020, which was before the Alpha, Beta and Delta variants emerged in the United States. Each well held fewer than 2.5 million PBMCs cultured with approximately 9.1 ug/ml peptide pools in IMDM containing roughly 4.7% human AB serum and roughly 9 IU/ml IL-2. On days 3 and 7, half of the culture medium was replaced with fresh IL-2-containing medium. After nine to eleven days of culture, CD4+ T cells were isolated by negative selection with the EasySep CD4+ T cell isolation kit. Ficoll-Paque Plus gradient centrifugation was used to isolate PBMCs from whole blood, and the isolated PBMCs were then either used fresh or cryopreserved at -140C. Triplicate wells were generally used for each culture condition.

Notes on this clonotype: It lacks a known antigen. No much larger clonotype is one base removed from it; base qualities were not supplied.

The TCR originated in a human donor who had recovered from COVID-19. Sequencing used CD4+ T cells from blood, cultured in vitro.

The CDR3 region reads CASSLYQGGNTIYF. The bases are TGTGCCAGCAGCTTATATCAGGGAGGAAACACCATATATTTT. Here the chain combines TRBV7-2 and TRBJ1-3, with a tentative D gene TRBD1 over 5 matching bases. From a lookup of the germline V gene, CDR1 and CDR2 are SGHTA and FQGNSA. The V end loses 2 bases and the J end loses 4 bases, and a stretch of 9 bases separates them. The CDR3 starts with the cysteine, ends with the phenylalanine, and has 14 residues. The kept DNA is CDR3 alone, 42 bases in frame from the first base. When the CDR3 is completed using the reference TRBV7-2 and TRBJ1-3 genes on either side, the full variable domain is GAGVSQSPSNKVTEKGKDVELRCDPISGHTALYWYRQSLGQGLEFLIYFQGNSAPDKSGLPSDRFSAERTGGSVSTLTIQRTQQEDSAVYLCASSLYQGGNTIYFGEGSWLTVV.